The entry below gives a single T cell receptor (beta chain) sequence along with its context. This CDR3 spans 14 amino acids. J gave up 5 bases and V 5 bases, and 6 bases lay outside the gene matches. Per the germline V gene, CDR1 is LGHNA and CDR2 is YSLEER. The assay was immunoSEQ multiplex PCR, and TCRdb's table has in-frame clones only and misses some. This sample has 53,000 or so clones, with approximately 86% found just once. This sample was taken from a study of technical replicates of blood from four donors. The sample comprised PBMCs. The chain has TRBV4-3 and TRBJ1-1; 9 positions match TRBD1. The clonotype comes from a human donor in good health. Some clones in this sample may be carry-over from other donors' samples. CDR3 region: CASSMGQGQTEAFF. Written as DNA, the CDR3 is TGCGCCAGCAGCATGGGACAGGGTCAGACTGAAGCTTTCTTT.